This T cell receptor beta chain was sequenced during a study of blood T cells in healthy people across ages. Germline V lookup: CDR1 SQVTM, CDR2 ANQGSEA. Trimming cost V 7 bases and J 5 bases, with 14 bases left between them. There are 12 residues in the CDR3. Next came a second PCR, run for roughly 6 to 11 cycles, which used a sample-barcoded 5' primer along with a J-beta primer mix. TCRdb processed the 5' RACE reads anew with MiXCR; each CDR3 protein has one entry. The data show roughly 1,700,000 distinct CDR3 sequences, with roughly 28% seen just once and around 7.7% held by the top ten. The table lists this clonotype with many counts.

The chain carries TRBV29-1 and TRBJ2-5, with D possibly being TRBD2 (7 bases). Specimen: blood. The clonotype comes from a woman in her 30s in good health. The CDR3 region is CSAGGLRETQYF. For the CDR3, the DNA is TGCAGCGCCGGGGGGCTTAGGGAGACCCAGTACTTC.